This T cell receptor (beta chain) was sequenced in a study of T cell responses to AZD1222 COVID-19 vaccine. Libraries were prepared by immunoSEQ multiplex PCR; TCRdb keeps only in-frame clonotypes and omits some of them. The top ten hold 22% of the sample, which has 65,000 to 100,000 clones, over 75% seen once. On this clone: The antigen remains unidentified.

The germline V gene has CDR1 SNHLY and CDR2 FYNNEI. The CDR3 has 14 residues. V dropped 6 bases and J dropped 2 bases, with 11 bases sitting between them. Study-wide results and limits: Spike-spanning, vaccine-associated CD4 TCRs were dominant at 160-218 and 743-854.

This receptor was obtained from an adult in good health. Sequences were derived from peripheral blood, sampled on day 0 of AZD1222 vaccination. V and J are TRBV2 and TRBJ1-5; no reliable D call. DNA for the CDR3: TGTGCCAGCAGCCGTCCCGGGGGCAATCAGCCCCAGCATTTT. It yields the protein CASSRPGGNQPQHF.